Below, 30 T cell receptor beta chains from the same sample are listed, as sequenced in a study of OX40 agonist ivuxolimab in advanced cancers. Sequenced by immunoSEQ multiplex PCR; TCRdb stores in-frame clones only, minus some. Among 50,000 to 70,000 clones listed, less than 90% were seen once. The sample in question was CD4+ or CD8+ T cells sorted from blood, obtained in a trial of the OX40 agonist ivuxolimab. These receptors were taken from an adult with an advanced solid tumor such as melanoma, head and neck, liver or kidney cancer.

The chain links TRBV7-3 to TRBJ1-1; the D is unclear. V dropped 5 bases and J dropped 4 bases, with 11 bases sitting between them. Germline CDR1 SGHTA, CDR2 FQGTGA. The CDR3 extends over 13 amino acids. The CDR3 DNA reads as TGTGCCAGCAGCATCAACGACGGCACTGAAGCTTTCTTT. This translates into CASSINDGTEAFF.

V gene TRBV18 combines with J gene TRBJ2-1; 7 bases fit TRBD1. Germline loops: CDR1 KGHSH, CDR2 LQKENI. V lost 6 bases and J lost 6; bases outside the gene matches: 11. The CDR3 has 15 residues. Here the CDR3 reads CASSLSQGDTNEQFF. The CDR3 coding sequence is TGTGCCAGCTCCCTTTCCCAGGGGGATACCAATGAGCAGTTCTTC.

The gene calls are TRBV4-1 and TRBJ1-5; no definite D call. The germline CDR1 and CDR2 sequences are MGHRA and YSYEKL. CDR3 length: 15 residues. Between the trimmed V and J ends, which lost 0 bases and 5 bases, there was a span of 11 bases. The CDR3 is CASSQDTGGHQPQHF. In DNA form, the CDR3 reads TGCGCCAGCAGCCAAGATACCGGCGGTCATCAGCCCCAGCATTTT.

This chain links TRBV6-1 with TRBJ1-4; D is perhaps TRBD1 (5 bases). Germline V CDR1 and CDR2: MNHNS, SASEGT. Trimming cost V 0 bases and J 5 bases, with 10 bases left between them. This CDR3 has 15 residues. CDR3 region: CASSEASGQNEKLFF. The CDR3 nucleotides read TGTGCCAGCAGTGAAGCATCAGGGCAAAATGAAAAACTGTTTTTT.

The chain employs TRBV4-1 and TRBJ1-4, with 7 bases identical to TRBD1. Looked up from germline, CDR1 is MGHRA and CDR2 is YSYEKL. The CDR3 extends over 18 amino acids. J lost 7 bases, V lost 5 bases, and 19 bases had no gene match. Written as DNA, the CDR3 is TGCGCCAGCAGCTTGTTTTACGCCCCTGGGGACAGTTTTGAAAAACTGTTTTTT. Translation gives CASSLFYAPGDSFEKLFF.

This clone was observed a handful of times. CDR3 region: CASSLNLGDTQYF. The DNA of the CDR3 is TGTGCCAGCAGTTTAAATTTGGGGGATACGCAGTATTTT. The chain combines TRBV27 with TRBJ2-3; D is uncertain. The CDR3 runs to 13 residues. The germline CDR1 and CDR2 sequences are MNHEY and SMNVEV (reference sequence). Between the trimmed V and J ends, which lost 2 bases and 6 bases, there was a span of 9 bases.

The rearrangement uses TRBV29-1 and TRBJ2-3; D is unresolved. Germline lookup yields CDR1 SQVTM and CDR2 ANQGSEA. The CDR3 is 14 amino acids. V lost 3 bases and J 1 base, leaving 11 bases between the germline ends. The CDR3 region is CSVDDNVGTDTQYF. The CDR3 DNA reads TGCAGCGTTGATGACAACGTAGGCACAGATACGCAGTATTTT.

This clone was counted once. This rearrangement joins TRBV7-2 to TRBJ1-2, with TRBD1 matching over 7 bases. The CDR3 has 14 residues. With V trimmed by 5 bases and J by 8 bases, 11 bases remained unmatched. Germline V lookup: CDR1 SGHTA, CDR2 FQGNSA. This CDR3 reads CASSLGQTQGGYTF. CDR3 sequence (DNA): TGTGCCAGCAGCCTGGGACAGACACAGGGCGGCTACACCTTC. Full variable domain (remainder filled in from reference TRBV7-2 and TRBJ1-2): GAGVSQSPSNKVTEKGKDVELRCDPISGHTALYWYRQSLGQGLEFLIYFQGNSAPDKSGLPSDRFSAERTGGSVSTLTIQRTQQEDSAVYLCASSLGQTQGGYTFGSGTRLTVV.

This chain uses TRBV5-1 with TRBJ2-2, with D possibly TRBD1 on 6 matching bases. V lost 9 bases and J 6 bases, leaving 18 bases between the germline ends. Per the germline V gene, CDR1 is SGHRS and CDR2 is YFSETQ. The CDR3 sequence is 14 residues long. CDR3 nucleotides: TGCGCCACCCGGACAGTTCATGACCCCGGGGAGCTGTTTTTT. Residues: CATRTVHDPGELFF.

The CDR3 region is CASSIGTGQGGNQPQHF. DNA of the CDR3: TGTGCCAGTAGTATAGGGACGGGACAGGGGGGCAATCAGCCCCAGCATTTT. This chain links TRBV19 with TRBJ1-5; 11 bases match TRBD1. The CDR3 consists of 17 residues. J gave up 2 bases and V 1 base, and 4 bases lay outside the gene matches. Per germline, CDR1 LNHDA and CDR2 SQIVND (reference sequence).

V usage is TRBV13 and J usage is TRBJ2-5; unclear D gene. CDR1 is PRHDT and CDR2 is FYEKMQ in the germline V gene (reference sequence). This CDR3 has 14 amino acids. V lost 0 bases and J lost 5, with 10 bases in between. CDR3 region: CASSLGGGVETQYF. As DNA, the CDR3 is TGTGCCAGCAGCTTAGGGGGTGGGGTTGAGACCCAGTACTTC.

This clone was seen only once. This chain links TRBV9 with TRBJ1-1, with 8 bases lining up with TRBD1. The V gene end was trimmed by 0 bases and the J gene end by 1 base; junction bases not matched to a gene: 2. CDR1 and CDR2 (germline): SGDLS, YYNGEE. There are 15 residues in the CDR3. In nucleotides, the CDR3 is TGTGCCAGCAGCGTAGGGACAGGGCAGAACACTGAAGCTTTCTTT. Amino acids: CASSVGTGQNTEAFF.

The CDR3 reads CSAGTGTDYGYTF. In nucleotides, the CDR3 is TGCAGCGCCGGGACAGGGACGGACTATGGCTACACCTTC. The rearrangement uses TRBV29-1 and TRBJ1-2; 9 positions match TRBD1. This CDR3 has 13 residues. Germline assignment: CDR1 SQVTM and CDR2 ANQGSEA. V shed 7 bases and J 3 bases; nucleotides not matched to a gene: 6.

This chain connects TRBV28 to TRBJ2-7, with 11 bases that match TRBD1. This CDR3 is 18 amino acids long. Germline V gene lookup returns CDR1 MDHEN and CDR2 SYDVKM. V was clipped by 4 bases and J by 4 bases; unmatched bases: 15. The CDR3 loop is CASSWAGQGARNAYEQYF. DNA of the CDR3: TGTGCCAGCAGTTGGGCAGGACAGGGGGCGAGGAACGCATACGAGCAGTACTTC.

This sequence joins TRBV4-1 and TRBJ1-3; D might be TRBD1 (6 bases). V was trimmed by 5 bases and J by 2 bases, leaving 13 bases between them. Germline V gene lookup returns CDR1 MGHRA and CDR2 YSYEKL. This CDR3 region has 15 residues. CDR3 nucleotide sequence: TGCGCCAGCAGCGGAAAACAGGGAGCTGGAAACACCATATATTTT. It specifies CASSGKQGAGNTIYF.

This clone was detected once. The chain couples TRBV5-1 to TRBJ1-1; D remains unclear. The CDR3 has 17 residues. Trimming cost V 0 bases and J 5 bases, with 20 bases left between them. Germline loops: CDR1 SGHRS, CDR2 YFSETQ. This chain's CDR3 is CASSLVVSRRRETEAFF. The CDR3 DNA sequence: TGCGCCAGCAGCTTGGTAGTTTCAAGGAGGAGAGAAACTGAAGCTTTCTTT.

The chain combines TRBV6-5 with TRBJ2-3; D may correspond to TRBD1 or TRBD2 (5 bases each). CDR1 is MNHEY, CDR2 SVGAGI, per germline. This CDR3 is 16 amino acids long. V gave up 0 bases and J gave up 4 bases, with 14 bases separating them. CDR3 nucleotides: TGTGCCAGCAGTTACTCGACCCCAGGGACGGCAGATACGCAGTATTTT. Translated, it gives CASSYSTPGTADTQYF.

The rearrangement links TRBV6-5 to TRBJ2-5; 8 bases line up with TRBD1. The CDR3 has 14 residues. J gave up 2 bases and V 5 bases, and 4 bases lay outside the gene matches. Germline CDR1 is MNHEY and CDR2 is SVGAGI. The DNA of the CDR3 is TGTGCCAGCAGTCCAAGACAGGGGCAAGAGACCCAGTACTTC. This encodes CASSPRQGQETQYF.

The chain is built from TRBV10-3 and TRBJ2-2, with D tentatively TRBD1 (7 bases). The V gene lost 7 bases and the J gene lost 7 bases, with 25 bases spanning the gap. Per germline, CDR1 ENHRY and CDR2 SYGVKD. The CDR3 extends over 17 amino acids. CDR3 bases: TGTGCCATCATGAACAGGGGAGGAGGGTCCCCGAGCGGGGAGCTGTTTTTT. Protein product: CAIMNRGGGSPSGELFF.

CDR3: CASSLRTGGTEAFF. The CDR3 region has the DNA TGCGCCAGCAGCTTACGGACAGGCGGCACTGAAGCTTTCTTT. This chain links TRBV5-1 with TRBJ1-1, with 7 bases fitting TRBD1. V shed 2 bases and J 4 bases; nucleotides not matched to a gene: 5. This CDR3 comprises 14 residues. CDR1 is SGHRS and CDR2 is YFSETQ in the germline V gene.

This clone came up a few times. The rearrangement uses TRBV11-2 and TRBJ2-2; either TRBD1 or TRBD2 may fit D (5 bases each). Germline values: CDR1 SGHAT, CDR2 FQNNGV. This CDR3 is 13 amino acids long. V lost 3 bases to trimming and J lost 7 bases, with 9 bases between them. CDR3 loop: CASSLGRVGELFF. The CDR3 nucleotides read TGTGCCAGCAGCTTGGGACGGGTCGGGGAGCTGTTTTTT.

V is TRBV2 and J is TRBJ1-1; the D is unclear. Germline V gene data show CDR1 as SNHLY and CDR2 as FYNNEI. This CDR3 has 15 residues. The V end lost 5 bases, the J end lost 4 bases, and 17 bases lay between the germline ends. The CDR3: CASSPRHANPTEAFF. The CDR3 nucleotides read TGTGCCAGCAGTCCTAGACACGCTAATCCCACTGAAGCTTTCTTT.

The J gene is TRBJ2-7, the V gene TRBV2; 7 bases agree with TRBD1. The CDR3 is 14 amino acids. The germline gives CDR1 SNHLY, CDR2 FYNNEI. Germline trimming cut 7 bases from V and 2 bases from J; bases unmatched to any gene: 8. Here the CDR3 reads CASTLQGTTYEQYF. The CDR3 bases are TGTGCCAGCACCTTACAGGGGACCACCTACGAGCAGTACTTC.

The rearrangement uses TRBV11-2 and TRBJ2-2; D ambiguous. The CDR3 loop spans 13 amino acids. Germline V lookup: CDR1 SGHAT, CDR2 FQNNGV. Trimming shortened V by 1 base and J by 4 bases, and 4 bases separated the two germline ends. This CDR3 reads CASSLGGTGELFF. The CDR3 DNA follows: TGTGCCAGCAGCTTAGGGGGCACCGGGGAGCTGTTTTTT.

As concerns this clone: The same CDR3 arises from other DNA sequences in this sample as well. The chain combines TRBV11-3 with TRBJ2-6; the D call may be TRBD1 or TRBD2 (5 bases each). The CDR3 totals 15 residues. V lost 4 bases, J lost 4 bases, and 11 bases lay in between. The germline gives CDR1 SGHNT, CDR2 YENEEA. The CDR3 here is CASSSGDLGANVLTF. The CDR3 region has the DNA TGTGCCAGCAGCTCCGGGGACCTAGGGGCCAACGTCCTGACTTTC.

The V and J genes are TRBV9 and TRBJ2-5, with TRBD1 matching 9 bases. This CDR3 region has 15 residues. CDR1 SGDLS and CDR2 YYNGEE come from the germline V gene. The J segment lost 4 bases and the V segment lost 0 bases, leaving 4 bases of the junction unmatched. The DNA for the CDR3 is TGTGCCAGCAGCGTAGGCGAGACAGGGGGAGAGACCCAGTACTTC. Translating it yields CASSVGETGGETQYF.

This clone was found a few times. This chain links TRBV4-1 with TRBJ2-7; 10 nucleotides match TRBD2. This CDR3 comprises 14 residues. Germline V gene lookup returns CDR1 MGHRA and CDR2 YSYEKL. The V segment lost 3 bases and the J segment 3 bases; nucleotides outside the gene matches: 2. CDR3 DNA sequence: TGCGCCAGCAGCCAGACTAGCGGGTTCTACGAGCAGTACTTC. As protein: CASSQTSGFYEQYF.

The rearrangement links TRBV10-3 to TRBJ1-3; possible D gene TRBD1, 5 bases. The germline CDR1 and CDR2 sequences are ENHRY and SYGVKD. Trimming took 10 bases from V and 1 from J, leaving 8 bases between them. The CDR3 is 12 amino acids. CDR3 amino acids: CATGHSGNTIYF. In DNA, the CDR3 is TGTGCCACCGGACATTCTGGAAACACCATATATTTT.

V usage is TRBV7-9 and J usage is TRBJ1-1, with a tentative D call TRBD1 (5 bases). CDR3 size: 12 residues. Germline V gives CDR1 SEHNR, CDR2 FQNEAQ (reference sequence). The ends were cut back, 2 bases at V and 6 bases at J, with 7 bases in the middle. CDR3 residues: CASSLRGPEAFF. CDR3 bases: TGTGCCAGCAGCTTAAGGGGACCTGAAGCTTTCTTT.

By its share, this clone is medium-sized. This chain joins TRBV6-5 and TRBJ2-6; TRBD2 might be the D (5 bases). CDR1 is MNHEY and CDR2 is SVGAGI in the germline V gene. This CDR3 has 15 amino acids. Trimming took off 5 bases at V and 6 bases at J, with 14 bases between the two ends. The CDR3 DNA reads TGTGCCAGCAGTAGAGGGAGTTCCCAGGCCAACGTCCTGACTTTC. Encoded protein: CASSRGSSQANVLTF.